This T cell receptor (beta chain) was obtained from a study of T cell repertoires in cytomegalovirus infection. Study-wide points: What dominated the ex vivo response were HLA-C-restricted CMV-specific TCR beta clonotypes.

V lost 4 bases, J lost 10 bases, and 9 bases stayed unmatched. Looked up from germline, CDR1 is SGHTA and CDR2 is FQGNSA. This CDR3 contains 16 residues. This clonotype was picked up many times. Antigen: not known. Via MiXCR, TCRdb re-called the reads, giving one row per CDR3 protein. Among 250,000 to 350,000 distinct CDR3 sequences listed, over 20% were seen once. This receptor was obtained from a human donor in good health (CMV status not recorded). Some clones in this sample may be carry-over from other donors' samples. The rearrangement links TRBV7-2 to TRBJ2-1; 14 nucleotides line up with TRBD2. Sequencing was done on a sample of PBMCs. CDR3 nucleotides: TGTGCCAGCAGCTCCTACGGGACTAGCGGGAGTGGAGAGCAGTTCTTC. It codes for CASSSYGTSGSGEQFF.